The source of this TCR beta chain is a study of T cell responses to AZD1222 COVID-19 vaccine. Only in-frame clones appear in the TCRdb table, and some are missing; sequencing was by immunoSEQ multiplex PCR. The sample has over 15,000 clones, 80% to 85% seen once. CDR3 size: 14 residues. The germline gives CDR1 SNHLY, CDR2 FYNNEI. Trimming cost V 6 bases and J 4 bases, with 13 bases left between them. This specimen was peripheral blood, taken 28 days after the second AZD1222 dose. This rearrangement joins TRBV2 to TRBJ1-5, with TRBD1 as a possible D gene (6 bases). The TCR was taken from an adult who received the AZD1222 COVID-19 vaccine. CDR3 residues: CASSLNDRNQPQHF. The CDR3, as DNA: TGTGCCAGCAGCTTAAATGACAGGAATCAGCCCCAGCATTTT. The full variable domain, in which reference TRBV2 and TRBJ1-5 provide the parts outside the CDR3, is EPEVTQTPSHQVTQMGQEVILRCVPISNHLYFYWYRQILGQKVEFLVSFYNNEISEKSEIFDDQFSVERPDGSNFTLKIRSTKLEDSAMYFCASSLNDRNQPQHFGDGTRLSIL.